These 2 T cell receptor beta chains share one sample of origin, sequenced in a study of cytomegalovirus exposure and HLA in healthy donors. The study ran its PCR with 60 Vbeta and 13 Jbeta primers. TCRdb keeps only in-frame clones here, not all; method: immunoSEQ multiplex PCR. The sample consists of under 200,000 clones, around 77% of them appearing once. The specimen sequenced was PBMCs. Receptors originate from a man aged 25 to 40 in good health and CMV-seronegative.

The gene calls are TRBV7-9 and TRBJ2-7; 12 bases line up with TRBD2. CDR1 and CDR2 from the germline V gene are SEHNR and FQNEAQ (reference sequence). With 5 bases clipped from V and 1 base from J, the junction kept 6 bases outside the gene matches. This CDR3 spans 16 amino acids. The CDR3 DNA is TGTGCCAGCAGCACCCTAGCGGGAGGGATTTCCTACGAGCAGTACTTC. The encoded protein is CASSTLAGGISYEQYF.

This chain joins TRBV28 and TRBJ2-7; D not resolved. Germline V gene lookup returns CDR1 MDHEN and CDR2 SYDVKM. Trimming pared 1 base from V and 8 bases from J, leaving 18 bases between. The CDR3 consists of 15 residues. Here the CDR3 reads CASSLSEWQPTQQYF. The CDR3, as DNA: TGTGCCAGCAGTTTATCGGAGTGGCAGCCTACGCAGCAGTACTTC.